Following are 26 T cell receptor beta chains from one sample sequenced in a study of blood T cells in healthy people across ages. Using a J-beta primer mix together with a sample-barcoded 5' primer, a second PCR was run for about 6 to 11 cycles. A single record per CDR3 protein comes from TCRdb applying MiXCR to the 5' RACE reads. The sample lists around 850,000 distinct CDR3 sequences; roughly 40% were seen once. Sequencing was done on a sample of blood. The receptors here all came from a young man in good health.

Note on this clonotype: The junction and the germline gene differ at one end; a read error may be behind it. The CDR3 loop is CANSPGTGYDYGYTF. CDR3 DNA sequence: TGTGCCAACAGTCCCGGGACAGGGTACGACTATGGCTACACCTTC. The chain couples TRBV27 to TRBJ1-2, with 9 bases identical to TRBD1. Germline V gives CDR1 MNHEY, CDR2 SMNVEV (reference sequence). The CDR3 has 15 residues.

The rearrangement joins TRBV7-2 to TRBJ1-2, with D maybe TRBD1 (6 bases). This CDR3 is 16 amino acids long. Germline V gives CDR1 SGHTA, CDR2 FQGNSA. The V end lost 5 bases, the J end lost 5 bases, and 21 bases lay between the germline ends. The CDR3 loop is CASSERTGWGAYGYTF. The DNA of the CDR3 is TGTGCCAGCAGCGAGAGAACAGGGTGGGGAGCTTATGGCTACACCTTC.

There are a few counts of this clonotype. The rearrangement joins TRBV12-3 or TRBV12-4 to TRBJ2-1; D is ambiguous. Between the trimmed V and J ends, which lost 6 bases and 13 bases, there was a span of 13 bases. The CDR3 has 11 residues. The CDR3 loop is CASSPSYLQFF. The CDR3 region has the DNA TGTGCCAGCAGCCCGAGTTATCTTCAGTTCTTC.

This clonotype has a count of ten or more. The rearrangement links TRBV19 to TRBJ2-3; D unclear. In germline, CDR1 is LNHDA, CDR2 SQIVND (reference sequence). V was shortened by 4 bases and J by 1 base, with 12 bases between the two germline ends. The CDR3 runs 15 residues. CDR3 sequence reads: CASSSDLPGTDTQYF. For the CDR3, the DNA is TGTGCCAGTAGTAGCGACCTACCCGGCACAGATACGCAGTATTTT.

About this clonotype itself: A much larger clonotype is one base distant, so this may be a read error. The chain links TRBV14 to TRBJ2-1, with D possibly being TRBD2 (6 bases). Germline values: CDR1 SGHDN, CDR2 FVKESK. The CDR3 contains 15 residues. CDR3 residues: CTSSHPSAVNNEQFF. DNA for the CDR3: TGTACCAGCAGCCACCCTAGCGCGGTTAACAATGAGCAGTTCTTC.

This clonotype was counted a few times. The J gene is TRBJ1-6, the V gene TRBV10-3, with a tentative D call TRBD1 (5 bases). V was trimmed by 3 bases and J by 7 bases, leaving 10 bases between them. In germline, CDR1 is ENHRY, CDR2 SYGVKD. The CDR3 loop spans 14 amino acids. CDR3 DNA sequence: TGTGCCATCAGTGATCCAGGGTCGAATTCACCCCTCCACTTT. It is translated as CAISDPGSNSPLHF.

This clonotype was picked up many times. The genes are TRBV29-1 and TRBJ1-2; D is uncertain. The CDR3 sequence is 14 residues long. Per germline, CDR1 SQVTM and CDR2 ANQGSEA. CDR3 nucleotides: TGCGGCAGCGTTGGTAGTAGGGAGGTTGATGGCTACACCTTC. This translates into CGSVGSREVDGYTF.

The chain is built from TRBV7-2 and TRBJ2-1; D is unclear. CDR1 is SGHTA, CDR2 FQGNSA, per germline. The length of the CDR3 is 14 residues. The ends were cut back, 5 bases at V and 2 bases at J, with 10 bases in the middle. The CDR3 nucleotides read TGTGCCAGCAGCGTAGACGGTGCCTACAATGAGCAGTTCTTC. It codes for CASSVDGAYNEQFF.

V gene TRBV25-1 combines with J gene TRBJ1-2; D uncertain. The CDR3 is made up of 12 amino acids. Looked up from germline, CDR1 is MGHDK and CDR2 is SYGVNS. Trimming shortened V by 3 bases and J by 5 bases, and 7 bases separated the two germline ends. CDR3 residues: CASSDGRYGYTF. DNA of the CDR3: TGTGCCAGCAGTGACGGACGGTATGGCTACACCTTC.

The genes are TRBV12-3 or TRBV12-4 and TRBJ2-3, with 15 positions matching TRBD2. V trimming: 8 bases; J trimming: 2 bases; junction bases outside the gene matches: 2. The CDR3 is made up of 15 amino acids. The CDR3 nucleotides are TGTGCCAGCGGGACTAGCGGGGGGCCCACAGATACGCAGTATTTT. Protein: CASGTSGGPTDTQYF.

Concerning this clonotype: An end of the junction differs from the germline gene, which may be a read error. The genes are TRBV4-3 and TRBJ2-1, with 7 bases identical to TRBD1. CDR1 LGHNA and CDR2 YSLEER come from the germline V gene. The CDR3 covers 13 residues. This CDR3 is CAGSLDREREQFF. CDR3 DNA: TGCGCCGGCAGCCTTGACAGGGAAAGGGAGCAGTTCTTC.

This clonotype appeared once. The CDR3 DNA is TGTGCCAGCAGTTACTCGACTAGCGGGAGCCATACGCAGTATTTT. This gives the protein CASSYSTSGSHTQYF. The chain links TRBV6-5 to TRBJ2-3, with 12 bases fitting TRBD2. CDR3 length equals 15 residues. In germline, CDR1 is MNHEY, CDR2 SVGAGI. V shed 0 bases, J shed 7 bases, and the junction held 2 bases outside the gene matches.

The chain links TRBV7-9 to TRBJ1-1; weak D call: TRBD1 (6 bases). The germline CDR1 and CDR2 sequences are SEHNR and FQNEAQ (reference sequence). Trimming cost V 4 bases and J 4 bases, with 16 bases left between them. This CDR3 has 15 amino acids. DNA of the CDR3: TGTGCCAGCAGCTCACGGGACAACGGGGGCACTGAAGCTTTCTTT. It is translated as CASSSRDNGGTEAFF.

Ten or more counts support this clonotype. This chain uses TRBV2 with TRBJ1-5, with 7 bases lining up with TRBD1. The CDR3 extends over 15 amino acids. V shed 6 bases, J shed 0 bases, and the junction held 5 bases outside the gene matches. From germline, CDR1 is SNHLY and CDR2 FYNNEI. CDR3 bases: TGTGCCAGCAGGGGGACAGACTATAGCAATCAGCCCCAGCATTTT. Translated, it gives CASRGTDYSNQPQHF. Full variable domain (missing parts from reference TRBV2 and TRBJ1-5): EPEVTQTPSHQVTQMGQEVILRCVPISNHLYFYWYRQILGQKVEFLVSFYNNEISEKSEIFDDQFSVERPDGSNFTLKIRSTKLEDSAMYFCASRGTDYSNQPQHFGDGTRLSIL.

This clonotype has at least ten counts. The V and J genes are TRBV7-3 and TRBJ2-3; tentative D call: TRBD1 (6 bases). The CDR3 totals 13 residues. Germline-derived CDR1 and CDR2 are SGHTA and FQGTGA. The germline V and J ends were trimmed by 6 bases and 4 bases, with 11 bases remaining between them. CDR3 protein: CASSFTGPDTQYF. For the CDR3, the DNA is TGTGCCAGCAGTTTTACAGGGCCAGATACGCAGTATTTT.

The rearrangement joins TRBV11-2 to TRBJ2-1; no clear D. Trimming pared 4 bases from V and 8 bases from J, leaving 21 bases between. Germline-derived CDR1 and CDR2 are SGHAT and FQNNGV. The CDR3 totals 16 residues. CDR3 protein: CASSSAGGPVMYEQFF. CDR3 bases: TGTGCCAGCAGCTCGGCTGGCGGCCCCGTTATGTATGAGCAGTTCTTC.

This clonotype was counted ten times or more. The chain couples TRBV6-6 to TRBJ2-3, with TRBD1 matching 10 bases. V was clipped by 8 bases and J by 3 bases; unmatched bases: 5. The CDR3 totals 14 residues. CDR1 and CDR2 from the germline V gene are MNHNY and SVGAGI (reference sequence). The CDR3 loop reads CASLRDRGTDTQYF. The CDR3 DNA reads TGTGCCAGCCTGCGGGACAGGGGTACAGATACGCAGTATTTT.

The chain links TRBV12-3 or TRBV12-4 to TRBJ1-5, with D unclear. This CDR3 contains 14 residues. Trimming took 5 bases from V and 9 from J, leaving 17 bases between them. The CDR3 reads CASSLRALRGPQHF. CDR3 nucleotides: TGTGCCAGCAGTCTTCGCGCGCTTAGAGGGCCCCAGCATTTT.

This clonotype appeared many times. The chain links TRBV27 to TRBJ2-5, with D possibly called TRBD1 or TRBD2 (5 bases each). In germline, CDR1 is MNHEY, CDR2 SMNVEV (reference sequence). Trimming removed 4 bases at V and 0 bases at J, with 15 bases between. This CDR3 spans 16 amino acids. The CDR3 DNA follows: TGTGCCAGCAGTTCCCGGGACCGCCTGTACCAAGAGACCCAGTACTTC. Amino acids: CASSSRDRLYQETQYF.

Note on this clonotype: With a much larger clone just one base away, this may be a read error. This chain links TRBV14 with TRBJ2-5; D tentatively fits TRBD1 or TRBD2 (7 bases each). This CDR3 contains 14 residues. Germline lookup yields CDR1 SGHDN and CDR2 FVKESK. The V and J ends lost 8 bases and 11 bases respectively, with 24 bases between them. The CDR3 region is CASGGGTVYNEQYF. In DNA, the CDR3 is TGTGCCAGCGGGGGGGGGACAGTCTACAATGAGCAGTACTTC.

The CDR3 nucleotides are TGTGCCAGCAGCTCATATAAGCCCGGGACTAGCGGGGCAGATACGCAGTATTTT. Translated: CASSSYKPGTSGADTQYF. This chain joins TRBV7-9 and TRBJ2-3; 13 nucleotides line up with TRBD2. V gave up 4 bases and J gave up 4 bases; unmatched junction bases: 11. This CDR3 spans 18 amino acids. Per the germline V gene, CDR1 is SEHNR and CDR2 is FQNEAQ (reference sequence).

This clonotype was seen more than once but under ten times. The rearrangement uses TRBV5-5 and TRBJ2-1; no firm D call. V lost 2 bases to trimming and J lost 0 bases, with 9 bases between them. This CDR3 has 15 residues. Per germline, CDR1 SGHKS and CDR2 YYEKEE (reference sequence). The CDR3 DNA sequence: TGTGCCAGCAGCTTTGTTACCAGCTCCTACAATGAGCAGTTCTTC. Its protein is CASSFVTSSYNEQFF.

DNA of the CDR3: TGTGCCAGCAGTGAGAGGGGGCATTGGAATGAGCAGTTCTTC. Its protein product is CASSERGHWNEQFF. V usage is TRBV2 and J usage is TRBJ2-1, with 7 bases fitting TRBD1. The V gene end was trimmed by 3 bases and the J gene end by 7 bases; junction bases not matched to a gene: 6. The CDR3 contains 14 residues. Germline CDR1 and CDR2: SNHLY and FYNNEI.

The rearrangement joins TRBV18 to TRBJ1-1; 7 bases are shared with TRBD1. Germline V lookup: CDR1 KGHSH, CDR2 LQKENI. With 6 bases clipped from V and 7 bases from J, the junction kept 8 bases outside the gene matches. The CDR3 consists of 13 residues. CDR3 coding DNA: TGTGCCAGCTCGCCCGGGACAGAGATTGAAGCTTTCTTT. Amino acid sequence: CASSPGTEIEAFF.

CDR3 amino acids: CASRGALYNEQFF. The CDR3 DNA reads as TGTGCCAGCCGGGGGGCCCTATACAATGAGCAGTTCTTC. The chain uses TRBV28 and TRBJ2-1; D perhaps matches TRBD2 (7 bases). Germline values: CDR1 MDHEN, CDR2 SYDVKM. The length of the CDR3 is 13 residues. Trimming pared 8 bases from V and 4 bases from J, leaving 12 bases between.

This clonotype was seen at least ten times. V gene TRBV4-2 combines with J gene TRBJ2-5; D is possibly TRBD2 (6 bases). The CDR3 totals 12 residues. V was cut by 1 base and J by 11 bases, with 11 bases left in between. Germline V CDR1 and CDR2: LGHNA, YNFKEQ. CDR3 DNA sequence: TGTGCCAGCAGCCAAGGCCGGAGGGAGCAGTACTTC. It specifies CASSQGRREQYF.